Listed below are T cell receptor beta chains from one sample, sequenced in a study of blood T cell repertoires in COVID-19. The repertoire was sequenced with immunoSEQ multiplex PCR; TCRdb's copy has only in-frame clones and lacks some. The profile covers around 43,000 clones, with over 70% appearing a single time and under 20% taken by the ten largest. Specimen: peripheral blood. These receptors originate from a man aged 70 or older with acute or convalescent COVID-19. The CDR3 runs from the conserved cysteine through the conserved F or W. The order of the fields is clone size, V gene, D gene, J gene, CDR3 DNA, CDR3 protein. A D gene is named only where the DNA matches it firmly. Part of the rows lack a size; the others show once, few, many or a class for expanded clones.

abundance: NA
v_gene: TRBV27
d_gene: NA
j_gene: TRBJ1-1
CDR3nt: TGTGCCAGCAGCTCCTCGAGAGGGTGGACTGAAGCTTTCTTT
CDR3aa: CASSSSRGWTEAFF

abundance: NA
v_gene: TRBV4-1
d_gene: TRBD1
j_gene: TRBJ1-5
CDR3nt: TGCGCCAGCAGCCGCGGGACAGGGGGCGGGAGAGGAACTCAGCCCCAGCATTTT
CDR3aa: CASSRGTGGGRGTQPQHF

abundance: NA
v_gene: TRBV19
d_gene: TRBD2
j_gene: TRBJ2-1
CDR3nt: TGTGCCAGTAGTATAGAACGGGGGGGCTACAATGAGCAGTTCTTC
CDR3aa: CASSIERGGYNEQFF

abundance: once
v_gene: TRBV5-1
d_gene: TRBD1
j_gene: TRBJ1-2
CDR3nt: TGCGCCAGCAGCCTGGACAGGGATTATAACTATGGCTACACCTTC
CDR3aa: CASSLDRDYNYGYTF

abundance: NA
v_gene: TRBV6-1
d_gene: TRBD1
j_gene: TRBJ1-5
CDR3nt: TGTGCCAGCAGTGTCGACAGGGGAGGAGTCGATCAGCCCCAGCATTTT
CDR3aa: CASSVDRGGVDQPQHF

abundance: NA
v_gene: TRBV5-5
d_gene: TRBD1
j_gene: TRBJ1-5
CDR3nt: TGTGCCAGCAGTGGACAGGGAAATCAGCCCCAGCATTTT
CDR3aa: CASSGQGNQPQHF

abundance: NA
v_gene: TRBV28
d_gene: TRBD1
j_gene: TRBJ1-5
CDR3nt: TGTGCCAGCAGCCAACGGGGGACAGGGGGCAATCAGCCCCAGCATTTT
CDR3aa: CASSQRGTGGNQPQHF

abundance: few
v_gene: TRBV9
d_gene: TRBD2
j_gene: TRBJ2-3
CDR3nt: TGTGCCAGCAGCCCTATGGGAGGGGACACAGATACGCAGTATTTT
CDR3aa: CASSPMGGDTDTQYF

abundance: NA
v_gene: TRBV4-2
d_gene: TRBD1
j_gene: TRBJ1-2
CDR3nt: TGTGCCAGCAGCCAGGAGACAGGGTTTGGCTACACCTTC
CDR3aa: CASSQETGFGYTF

abundance: NA
v_gene: TRBV9
d_gene: NA
j_gene: TRBJ2-7
CDR3nt: TGTGCCAGCAGCCCCCGGGGGAGGAGGAGCTCCTACGAGCAGTACTTC
CDR3aa: CASSPRGRRSSYEQYF

abundance: once
v_gene: TRBV15
d_gene: TRBD1
j_gene: TRBJ2-7
CDR3nt: TGTGCCACCAGCACCGACCGGGACAGGGACTCCTACGAGCAGTACTTC
CDR3aa: CATSTDRDRDSYEQYF

abundance: NA
v_gene: TRBV6-5
d_gene: NA
j_gene: TRBJ1-1
CDR3nt: TGTGCCAGCAGTTACGACCGAGGTAACACTGAAGCTTTCTTT
CDR3aa: CASSYDRGNTEAFF

abundance: NA
v_gene: TRBV7-2
d_gene: NA
j_gene: TRBJ1-1
CDR3nt: TGTGCCAGCAGCTTAGGGATAGACAGAAGCAACACTGAAGCTTTCTTT
CDR3aa: CASSLGIDRSNTEAFF

abundance: NA
v_gene: TRBV6-2/TRBV6-3
d_gene: NA
j_gene: TRBJ1-6
CDR3nt: TGTGCCAGCAGTTACTCGCCGTTCACAGGCTTCGATTCACCCCTCCACTTT
CDR3aa: CASSYSPFTGFDSPLHF

abundance: NA
v_gene: TRBV5-1
d_gene: TRBD2
j_gene: TRBJ2-2
CDR3nt: TGCGCCAGCAGCTTGGTTGTTAGCGGGGGGGCCGACACCGGGGAGCTGTTTTTT
CDR3aa: CASSLVVSGGADTGELFF

abundance: few
v_gene: TRBV5-1
d_gene: NA
j_gene: TRBJ1-3
CDR3nt: TGCGCCAGCAGCTCCGACACTGGAAACACCATATATTTT
CDR3aa: CASSSDTGNTIYF

abundance: NA
v_gene: TRBV6-5
d_gene: NA
j_gene: TRBJ1-1
CDR3nt: TGTGCCAGCAGCCTCGAGGGAGGAAAGGAAGCTTTCTTT
CDR3aa: CASSLEGGKEAFF

abundance: NA
v_gene: TRBV15
d_gene: NA
j_gene: TRBJ1-2
CDR3nt: TGTGCCACCAGCAGAGATCAGATAGGACAGAACTATGGCTACACCTTC
CDR3aa: CATSRDQIGQNYGYTF

abundance: NA
v_gene: TRBV29-1
d_gene: TRBD1
j_gene: TRBJ2-7
CDR3nt: TGCAGCGTGAGACAGGGTCAGCAGCAGTACTTC
CDR3aa: CSVRQGQQQYF

abundance: NA
v_gene: TRBV19
d_gene: TRBD1
j_gene: TRBJ1-1
CDR3nt: TGTGCCAGTAGTACCCGGCGACAGGGAAACACTGAAGCTTTCTTT
CDR3aa: CASSTRRQGNTEAFF

abundance: NA
v_gene: TRBV19
d_gene: NA
j_gene: TRBJ1-1
CDR3nt: TGTGCCAGTAAAACGAACAGGGACAACACTGAAGCTTTCTTT
CDR3aa: CASKTNRDNTEAFF

abundance: NA
v_gene: TRBV18
d_gene: NA
j_gene: TRBJ2-3
CDR3nt: TGTGCCAGCTCATTAGCCTTCAGCACAGATACGCAGTATTTT
CDR3aa: CASSLAFSTDTQYF

abundance: NA
v_gene: TRBV10-2
d_gene: NA
j_gene: TRBJ1-3
CDR3nt: TGCGCCAGCAGTGAAGTTAGAGGAAACACCATATATTTT
CDR3aa: CASSEVRGNTIYF

abundance: few
v_gene: TRBV25-1
d_gene: NA
j_gene: TRBJ1-6
CDR3nt: TGTGCCAGCAGTGTTGGTGGACAACCCTATAATTCACCCCTCCACTTT
CDR3aa: CASSVGGQPYNSPLHF

abundance: NA
v_gene: TRBV27
d_gene: TRBD2
j_gene: TRBJ2-7
CDR3nt: TGTGCCAGCAGTTTACGGTTGGGACTAGCGGCCACTCATCACTCCTACGAGCAGTACTTC
CDR3aa: CASSLRLGLAATHHSYEQYF

abundance: NA
v_gene: TRBV18
d_gene: NA
j_gene: TRBJ2-1
CDR3nt: TGTGCCAGCTCACCACCTAGCCCCGGACTAACCCCCAATGAGCAGTTCTTC
CDR3aa: CASSPPSPGLTPNEQFF

abundance: NA
v_gene: TRBV4-1
d_gene: TRBD2
j_gene: TRBJ2-1
CDR3nt: TGCGCCAGCAGCCCAGGACTAGCGGGAGGCTTCAATGAGCAGTTCTTC
CDR3aa: CASSPGLAGGFNEQFF

abundance: few
v_gene: TRBV24-1
d_gene: NA
j_gene: TRBJ1-1
CDR3nt: TGTGCCACCAGTGACCACGTTGGGAGAAAAGCTTTCTTT
CDR3aa: CATSDHVGRKAFF

abundance: NA
v_gene: TRBV7-2
d_gene: NA
j_gene: TRBJ1-1
CDR3nt: TGTGCCAGCAGCTTTACCGGGGGGGTGACTGAAGCTTTCTTT
CDR3aa: CASSFTGGVTEAFF

abundance: NA
v_gene: TRBV6-1
d_gene: NA
j_gene: TRBJ1-6
CDR3nt: TGTGCCAGCAGTGCTTGGTTCCGGCGCCAGGATAATTCACCCCTCCACTTT
CDR3aa: CASSAWFRRQDNSPLHF

abundance: NA
v_gene: TRBV5-5
d_gene: TRBD1
j_gene: TRBJ2-2
CDR3nt: TGTGCCAGCAGCTTAAGTAGACAGGGGGCTAGGGACACCGGGGAGCTGTTTTTT
CDR3aa: CASSLSRQGARDTGELFF

abundance: NA
v_gene: TRBV5-6
d_gene: NA
j_gene: TRBJ1-3
CDR3nt: TGTGCCAGCAGCTTGGCCCCAGGGAACTCTGGAAACACCATATATTTT
CDR3aa: CASSLAPGNSGNTIYF

abundance: many
v_gene: TRBV4-1
d_gene: NA
j_gene: TRBJ1-5
CDR3nt: TGCGCCAGCAGCCAAGATATAACAGGGACGCATCAGCCCCAGCATTTT
CDR3aa: CASSQDITGTHQPQHF